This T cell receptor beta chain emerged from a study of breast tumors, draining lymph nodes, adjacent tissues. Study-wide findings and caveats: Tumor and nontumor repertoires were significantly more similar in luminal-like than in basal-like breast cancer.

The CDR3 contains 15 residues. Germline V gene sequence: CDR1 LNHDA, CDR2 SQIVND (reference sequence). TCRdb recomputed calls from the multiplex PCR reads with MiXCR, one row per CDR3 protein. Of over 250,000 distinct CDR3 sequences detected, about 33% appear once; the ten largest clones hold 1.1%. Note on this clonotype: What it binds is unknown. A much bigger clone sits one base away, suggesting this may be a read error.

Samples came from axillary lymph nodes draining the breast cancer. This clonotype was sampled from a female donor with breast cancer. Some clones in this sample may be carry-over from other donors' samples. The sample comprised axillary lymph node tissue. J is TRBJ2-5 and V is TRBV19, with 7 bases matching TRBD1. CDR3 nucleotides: TGTGCCAGTAGTAGGTCCACGACAGGGAAAGAGACCCGGTACTTC. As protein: CASSRSTTGKETRYF.